This T cell receptor (beta chain) was identified during a study of cytomegalovirus exposure and HLA in healthy donors. Overall study findings and caveats: Later on, an analysis tied under 20,000 TCR beta sequences to HLA alleles at 0.05 false discovery rate.

Details on this clone: Its matching antigen is unknown.

V was pared by 1 base and J by 6 bases, with 13 bases between. This CDR3 is built from 14 residues. CDR1 and CDR2 (germline): SGHAT, FQNNGV. This PCR relied on a set of 60 Vbeta primers and 13 Jbeta primers. Clones were read by immunoSEQ multiplex PCR, and TCRdb kept only the in-frame ones, dropping some. The data show roughly 100,000 clones, over 55% seen once. Sequenced: PBMCs. This receptor was obtained from a female donor in good health and CMV-seronegative. V usage is TRBV11-2 and J usage is TRBJ2-7; possible D gene TRBD2, 5 bases. The CDR3: CASSLGLASSEQYF. The CDR3 bases are TGTGCCAGCAGCTTAGGCTTAGCGAGTAGCGAGCAGTACTTC.